This T cell receptor beta chain was captured in a study of tumor and adjacent non-tumor tissue in lung cancer. The trim removed 5 bases at V and 7 bases at J, leaving 12 bases unmatched. The CDR3 extends over 15 amino acids. The germline gives CDR1 DFQATT, CDR2 SNEGSKA (reference sequence). Study observations and caveats: Tumor tissue had significantly higher TCR diversity than normal lung. Tumor TCR diversity, when higher, was linked to shorter survival.

Three rounds of nested PCR, following a modified ARM-PCR protocol, produced the TCRbeta library. TCRdb analysed the multiplex PCR reads with MiXCR anew, one entry per CDR3 protein. Of around 70,000 distinct CDR3 sequences listed, roughly three fifths were seen once; the top ten hold roughly a fifth. About this clonotype itself: No antigen is known for it.

The template was RNA from unsorted bulk tissue. The V gene is TRBV20-1, the J gene TRBJ1-5; TRBD1 agrees at 9 bases. This receptor was obtained from a man in his fifties or sixties with non-small cell lung cancer. Sequenced input: lung tumor tissue. Here the CDR3 DNA reads TGCAGTGCTTTAAATAACAGGGGGCTAGGGCAGCCCCAGCATTTT. Translating it yields CSALNNRGLGQPQHF.